The 30 T cell receptor beta chains reported below all come from one sample, sequenced in a study of cytomegalovirus exposure and HLA in healthy donors. 13 Jbeta primers and 60 Vbeta primers were used for the PCR. Data came from immunoSEQ multiplex PCR; TCRdb stores just in-frame clones and leaves some out. The sample consists of about 140,000 clones, roughly 80% of them appearing once. The sequenced sample consisted of PBMCs. The receptors originated from a man between 18 and 29 years old in good health and CMV-seronegative.

The chain is built from TRBV19 and TRBJ1-2; perhaps TRBD1 as D (6 bases). The CDR3 contains 13 residues. Germline CDR1 is LNHDA and CDR2 is SQIVND (reference sequence). Trimming pared 5 bases from V and 4 bases from J, leaving 11 bases between. This chain's CDR3 is CASSGDRLYGYTF. As DNA, the CDR3 is TGTGCCAGTAGTGGAGACAGGCTCTATGGCTACACCTTC.

In this sample, this clone turned up a few times. This chain uses TRBV6-5 with TRBJ2-7; 10 nucleotides line up with TRBD1. This CDR3 comprises 16 residues. V lost 0 bases to trimming and J lost 4 bases; unmatched junction nucleotides: 6. Germline assignment: CDR1 MNHEY and CDR2 SVGAGI. The CDR3 loop is CASSYSGGTGVYEQYF. DNA of the CDR3: TGTGCCAGCAGTTACTCGGGAGGGACAGGGGTTTACGAGCAGTACTTC.

This chain uses TRBV30 with TRBJ1-3; D gene uncertain. Germline CDR1 reads GTSNPN; CDR2 reads SVGIG (reference sequence). Between the trimmed V and J ends, which lost 5 bases and 0 bases, there was a span of 11 bases. The CDR3 length is 14 residues. CDR3 sequence: CAWEFRTSGNTIYF. The CDR3 nucleotides are TGTGCCTGGGAGTTTCGAACCTCTGGAAACACCATATATTTT.

Written as DNA, the CDR3 is TGCAGCGTTGAAGCAGGGGGTCATGCTGAAGCTTTCTTT. Protein: CSVEAGGHAEAFF. The chain joins TRBV29-1 to TRBJ1-1; 7 positions match TRBD1. Germline-derived CDR1 and CDR2 are SQVTM and ANQGSEA. CDR3 length: 13 amino acids. V shed 1 base, J shed 6 bases, and the junction held 5 bases outside the gene matches.

This chain joins TRBV9 and TRBJ2-7, with TRBD1 matching 11 bases. The germline V gene has CDR1 SGDLS and CDR2 YYNGEE. After removal of 4 bases from V and 7 bases from J, the junction contained 10 bases not matched to a gene. The CDR3 length is 15 residues. The CDR3 region is CASSPSGQGVWEQYF. The CDR3 DNA is TGTGCCAGCAGCCCTTCGGGACAGGGGGTGTGGGAGCAGTACTTC.

The CDR3 sequence: CASSHRGQSTGELFF. CDR3 DNA: TGTGCCAGCAGTCACAGGGGGCAAAGCACCGGGGAGCTGTTTTTT. The chain uses TRBV2 and TRBJ2-2; 9 bases align to TRBD1. V trimming: 5 bases; J trimming: 4 bases; junction bases outside the gene matches: 5. Germline assignment: CDR1 SNHLY and CDR2 FYNNEI. The CDR3 covers 15 residues.

This clone was counted between two and nine times. The chain has TRBV9 and TRBJ1-1; D gene ambiguous. Germline lookup yields CDR1 SGDLS and CDR2 YYNGEE. The CDR3 is 13 residues long. Trimming cost V 4 bases and J 1 base, with 8 bases left between them. Here the CDR3 DNA reads TGTGCCAGCAGCCCGAATAGGAACACTGAAGCTTTCTTT. It yields the protein CASSPNRNTEAFF.

This clone was seen a handful of times. The chain joins TRBV7-8 to TRBJ2-1; weak D call: TRBD1 (6 bases). Trimming cost V 3 bases and J 7 bases, with 19 bases left between them. Looked up from germline, CDR1 is SGHVS and CDR2 is FQNEAQ. CDR3 length equals 16 residues. For the CDR3, the DNA is TGTGCCAGCAGCTTGGGACACTCGATACCTGGGAATGAGCAGTTCTTC. Its protein product is CASSLGHSIPGNEQFF.

J is TRBJ2-3 and V is TRBV5-4, with D possibly matching TRBD1 (5 bases). The ends were cut back, 5 bases at V and 9 bases at J, with 10 bases in the middle. The CDR3 sequence is 11 residues long. Germline loops: CDR1 SGHNT, CDR2 YYREEE (reference sequence). The CDR3: CASSTGPTQYF. DNA of the CDR3: TGTGCCAGCAGTACAGGTCCAACGCAGTATTTT.

As for this clone: Additional DNA sequences in this sample encode the identical CDR3. The V and J genes are TRBV7-9 and TRBJ2-7, with D possibly being TRBD1 (5 bases). V was trimmed by 2 bases and J by 7 bases, leaving 6 bases between them. The CDR3 has 11 amino acids. Germline V gives CDR1 SEHNR, CDR2 FQNEAQ (reference sequence). The CDR3 is CASSLTGEQYF. CDR3 nucleotides: TGTGCCAGCAGCTTAACAGGAGAGCAGTACTTC. The entire variable domain, with the rest obtained from reference TRBV7-9 and TRBJ2-7, is as follows: DTGVSQNPRHKITKRGQNVTFRCDPISEHNRLYWYRQTLGQGPEFLTYFQNEAQLEKSRLLSDRFSAERPKGSFSTLEIQRTEQGDSAMYLCASSLTGEQYFGPGTRLTVT.

This sequence joins TRBV10-3 and TRBJ1-6; a weak D match, TRBD1 (5 bases). Trimming cost V 2 bases and J 7 bases, with 12 bases left between them. Germline assignment: CDR1 ENHRY and CDR2 SYGVKD. The CDR3 is 15 amino acids. This CDR3 reads CAISEEMTVNSPLHF. In DNA, the CDR3 is TGTGCCATCAGTGAGGAGATGACAGTAAATTCACCCCTCCACTTT.

The V and J genes are TRBV4-3 and TRBJ2-4, with D tentatively TRBD2 (5 bases). The length of the CDR3 is 18 residues. Germline V gene lookup returns CDR1 LGHNA and CDR2 YSLEER. Trimming cost V 0 bases and J 0 bases, with 15 bases left between them. In DNA, the CDR3 is TGCGCCAGCAGCCAAGAGAATCCGGGGAAAGGAGCCAAAAACATTCAGTACTTC. This codes for CASSQENPGKGAKNIQYF.

V usage is TRBV6-1 and J usage is TRBJ1-5; D gene uncertain. The germline V gene has CDR1 MNHNS and CDR2 SASEGT. Between the trimmed V and J ends, which lost 7 bases and 3 bases, there was a span of 7 bases. The CDR3 spans 12 residues. CDR3 coding DNA: TGTGCCAGCACGGAGATCAATCAGCCCCAGCATTTT. This sequence encodes CASTEINQPQHF.

This clone showed up just a few times. V usage is TRBV6-1 and J usage is TRBJ1-1, with a tentative D call TRBD1 (5 bases). Germline CDR1 MNHNS, CDR2 SASEGT. V was cut by 7 bases and J by 0 bases, with 15 bases left in between. The CDR3 length is 15 residues. The CDR3 DNA reads TGTGCCAGCAACCCCAAGACAGCATTGAACACTGAAGCTTTCTTT. It specifies CASNPKTALNTEAFF.

The chain has TRBV13 and TRBJ2-5; weak D call: TRBD1 (6 bases). V was pared by 5 bases and J by 1 base, with 14 bases between. Germline CDR1 PRHDT, CDR2 FYEKMQ (reference sequence). This CDR3 spans 15 amino acids. CDR3 in DNA: TGTGCCAGCAGCCCGAGGGACACCAGCCAAGAGACCCAGTACTTC. Residues: CASSPRDTSQETQYF.

This chain joins TRBV9 and TRBJ2-1; TRBD2 aligns across 10 bases. J gave up 6 bases and V 0 bases, and 6 bases lay outside the gene matches. CDR1 and CDR2 (germline): SGDLS, YYNGEE. CDR3 size: 16 residues. The CDR3 protein is CASSVGASGGVNEQFF. The CDR3 DNA sequence: TGTGCCAGCAGCGTAGGGGCTAGCGGGGGAGTCAATGAGCAGTTCTTC.

The V call is TRBV7-3, the J call TRBJ2-1; 8 positions agree with TRBD1. There are 14 residues in the CDR3. CDR1 SGHTA and CDR2 FQGTGA come from the germline V gene. Germline trimming cut 2 bases from V and 8 bases from J; bases unmatched to any gene: 5. DNA for the CDR3: TGTGCCAGCAGCTTACGGCAGGGGGCTGATGAGCAGTTCTTC. Translation gives CASSLRQGADEQFF.

The chain couples TRBV5-4 to TRBJ2-7; a weak D match, TRBD2 (6 bases). The CDR3 is 13 amino acids. Germline V gene data show CDR1 as SGHNT and CDR2 as YYREEE (reference sequence). Deletions cut 4 bases from V and 7 bases from J, with 15 bases between. CDR3: CASSLRGTGEQYF. For the CDR3, the DNA is TGTGCCAGCAGCCTACGGGGGACCGGGGAGCAGTACTTC.

The CDR3 bases are TGTGCCAGCAGTGAAGAACAGTTCTACTACGAGCAGTACTTC. Translating it yields CASSEEQFYYEQYF. The chain recombines TRBV6-1 with TRBJ2-7; D is uncertain. The germline V and J ends were trimmed by 1 base and 3 bases, with 10 bases remaining between them. This CDR3 is 14 amino acids long. CDR1 and CDR2 from the germline V gene are MNHNS and SASEGT.

The chain carries TRBV7-2 and TRBJ1-6, with TRBD1 matching over 7 bases. The ends lost 3 bases at V and 10 bases at J; junction bases unmatched: 15. The length of the CDR3 is 17 residues. Germline assignment: CDR1 SGHTA and CDR2 FQGNSA. CDR3 sequence reads: CASSFGTTGSFRSPLHF. The DNA of the CDR3 is TGTGCCAGCAGCTTCGGAACGACAGGGAGTTTTAGGTCACCCCTCCACTTT. Variable domain in full (rest from reference TRBV7-2 and TRBJ1-6): GAGVSQSPSNKVTEKGKDVELRCDPISGHTALYWYRQSLGQGLEFLIYFQGNSAPDKSGLPSDRFSAERTGGSVSTLTIQRTQQEDSAVYLCASSFGTTGSFRSPLHFGNGTRLTVT.

This rearrangement joins TRBV29-1 to TRBJ1-2; maybe TRBD1 (6 bases). The germline gives CDR1 SQVTM, CDR2 ANQGSEA. The V gene lost 6 bases and the J gene lost 2 bases, with 19 bases spanning the gap. There are 15 residues in the CDR3. The CDR3 here is CSVPRTGTTNYGYTF. In DNA, the CDR3 is TGCAGCGTGCCCCGGACCGGGACAACAAACTATGGCTACACCTTC.

The V gene is TRBV15, the J gene TRBJ2-1; TRBD1 agrees at 9 bases. Germline V gene sequence: CDR1 LNHNV, CDR2 YYDKDF (reference sequence). With V trimmed by 3 bases and J by 9 bases, 9 bases remained unmatched. This CDR3 is 15 amino acids long. The CDR3 DNA sequence: TGTGCCACCAGCAGCGTCGGGACAGGGAGGTTTGAGCAGTTCTTC. It codes for CATSSVGTGRFEQFF.

This clone has just one count. The rearrangement uses TRBV7-2 and TRBJ1-1; D remains unclear. The CDR3 runs 15 residues. Germline CDR1 and CDR2: SGHTA and FQGNSA. Between the trimmed V and J ends, which lost 2 bases and 4 bases, there was a span of 14 bases. For the CDR3, the DNA is TGTGCCAGCAGCTTAAATGCAGCCGCTAGCACTGAAGCTTTCTTT. Translation: CASSLNAAASTEAFF.

The V and J genes are TRBV4-3 and TRBJ1-2; D is unclear. Germline V gives CDR1 LGHNA, CDR2 YSLEER. This CDR3 comprises 14 residues. V was clipped by 2 bases and J by 3 bases, with 10 bases between them. CDR3: CASSQRGMHYGYTF. The CDR3 coding sequence is TGCGCCAGCAGCCAAAGAGGAATGCACTATGGCTACACCTTC.

The chain links TRBV27 to TRBJ2-1, with 10 bases fitting TRBD2. With V trimmed by 2 bases and J by 7 bases, 11 bases remained unmatched. Per the germline V gene, CDR1 is MNHEY and CDR2 is SMNVEV (reference sequence). The CDR3 spans 17 residues. In DNA, the CDR3 is TGTGCCAGCAGTTTAAGGCGGCTAGCGGGGGAGAAGAATGAGCAGTTCTTC. Translated: CASSLRRLAGEKNEQFF.

CDR3 in amino acids: CASSVGGSWADTQYF. In nucleotides, the CDR3 is TGTGCCAGCAGCGTAGGAGGAAGTTGGGCAGATACGCAGTATTTT. The J gene is TRBJ2-3, the V gene TRBV9; unclear D gene. Germline CDR1 reads SGDLS; CDR2 reads YYNGEE. Trimming removed 0 bases at V and 4 bases at J, with 12 bases between. This CDR3 has 15 residues.

The chain carries TRBV4-3 and TRBJ1-2; 8 positions match TRBD1. CDR3 length: 15 amino acids. With 0 bases clipped from V and 8 bases from J, the junction kept 8 bases outside the gene matches. CDR1 and CDR2 from the germline V gene are LGHNA and YSLEER. The CDR3: CASSQEKQGAGGYTF. The CDR3 bases are TGCGCCAGCAGCCAAGAAAAGCAGGGGGCGGGGGGCTACACCTTC.

The chain uses TRBV13 and TRBJ2-3; 13 bases align to TRBD2. With 3 bases clipped from V and 3 bases from J, the junction kept 12 bases outside the gene matches. CDR1 PRHDT and CDR2 FYEKMQ come from the germline V gene (reference sequence). The CDR3 has 19 amino acids. For the CDR3, the DNA is TGTGCCAGCAGCTTTAGACTAGCGGGGGGCCTATCGCAAACAGATACGCAGTATTTT. Translated: CASSFRLAGGLSQTDTQYF. The full variable domain, its missing parts supplied by reference TRBV13 and TRBJ2-3, is AAGVIQSPRHLIKEKRETATLKCYPIPRHDTVYWYQQGPGQDPQFLISFYEKMQSDKGSIPDRFSAQQFSDYHSELNMSSLELGDSALYFCASSFRLAGGLSQTDTQYFGPGTRLTVL.

This clone has just one count. The gene calls are TRBV30 and TRBJ2-7, with 10 bases that match TRBD1. The CDR3 is 15 residues long. CDR1 is GTSNPN, CDR2 SVGIG, per germline (reference sequence). V was clipped by 5 bases and J by 4 bases; unmatched bases: 11. CDR3 residues: CAWGPGQGIQYEQYF. Here the CDR3 DNA reads TGTGCCTGGGGCCCGGGACAGGGGATCCAGTACGAGCAGTACTTC.

The CDR3 DNA is TGTGCCAGCAGTGAGAGGGCTCCTTATGGCTACACCTTC. Translating gives CASSERAPYGYTF. The chain uses TRBV6-1 and TRBJ1-2, with no clear D. Germline CDR1 MNHNS, CDR2 SASEGT. The CDR3 contains 13 residues. V lost 3 bases to trimming and J lost 5 bases, with 10 bases between them.